Below are 8 T cell receptor beta chains sequenced from a single sample in a study of radiation and T cells in renal cell carcinoma (dated by TCRdb to about 2020). Per the publication, the time point label means: blood 4 weeks post-SBRT, at nephrectomy. The treatment or condition label corresponds to: 15 Gy SBRT to primary tumor, nephrectomy 4 weeks later. Library preparation was by the immunoSEQ multiplex PCR assay. Drawn from immuneACCESS, this table holds only the in-frame rearrangements with V and J called that TCRdb kept. Clones are partly lost; checked studies trace under half to an unresolved V gene and leave the rest unexplained. This sample comprises around 170,000 clones, approximately 90% of them detected only once. The top ten clones comprise 11% of the sample. The source was blood, collected from a patient whose treatment included radiotherapy and nephrectomy. The receptors here all came from a woman between 50 and 59 years old with renal cell carcinoma.

This clone was found once. J is TRBJ2-1 and V is TRBV29-1; 7 bases agree with TRBD1. Germline V gene data show CDR1 as SQVTM and CDR2 as ANQGSEA. After removal of 7 bases from V and 7 bases from J, the junction contained 16 bases not matched to a gene. CDR3 size: 15 residues. Written as DNA, the CDR3 is TGCAGCGCCGCCGCCCAATCCACAGGGGCAAATGAGCAGTTCTTC. Its protein is CSAAAQSTGANEQFF.

The chain recombines TRBV6-5 with TRBJ2-7, with D hard to call. CDR3 size: 11 residues. The germline gives CDR1 MNHEY, CDR2 SVGAGI. Between the trimmed V and J ends, which lost 10 bases and 2 bases, there was a span of 9 bases. The CDR3 reads CATMRTYEQYF. The CDR3, as DNA: TGTGCCACCATGAGAACCTACGAGCAGTACTTC.

The chain links TRBV23-1 to TRBJ2-5, with D perhaps being TRBD1 or TRBD2 (5 bases each). TRBV23-1 is marked as an open reading frame, function uncertain. Between the trimmed V and J ends, which lost 6 bases and 2 bases, there was a span of 25 bases. The CDR3 runs 18 residues. The CDR3 spells CASSLGPGWGRTQETQYF. CDR3 coding DNA: TGCGCCAGCAGCCTCGGACCCGGCTGGGGACGAACACAAGAGACCCAGTACTTC.

DNA of the CDR3: TGTGCCAGCAGCTTTAGCGGGGTTGAGACCCAGTACTTC. It codes for CASSFSGVETQYF. This sequence joins TRBV2 and TRBJ2-5; TRBD2 matches at 8 bases. The germline gives CDR1 SNHLY, CDR2 FYNNEI. The CDR3 is 13 amino acids. Trimming took 6 bases from V and 5 from J; bases not matched to a gene: 5.

The V gene is TRBV7-9, the J gene TRBJ2-7, with no clear D. Germline loops: CDR1 SEHNR, CDR2 FQNEAQ (reference sequence). The CDR3 has 16 amino acids. V lost 1 base and J 0 bases, leaving 13 bases between the germline ends. CDR3 coding DNA: TGTGCCAGCAGCTTAGTGGTGGGCCTGAGCTCCTACGAGCAGTACTTC. This codes for CASSLVVGLSSYEQYF. Drawing the rest from reference TRBV7-9 and TRBJ2-7, the complete variable domain is DTGVSQNPRHKITKRGQNVTFRCDPISEHNRLYWYRQTLGQGPEFLTYFQNEAQLEKSRLLSDRFSAERPKGSFSTLEIQRTEQGDSAMYLCASSLVVGLSSYEQYFGPGTRLTVT.

The chain employs TRBV30 and TRBJ1-1; D ambiguous. V was clipped by 0 bases and J by 3 bases, with 8 bases between them. This CDR3 spans 13 amino acids. The germline V gene encodes CDR1 GTSNPN and CDR2 SVGIG (reference sequence). CDR3 DNA sequence: TGTGCCTGGAGTGTACCCGGGGACACTGAAGCTTTCTTT. Encoded protein: CAWSVPGDTEAFF.

J is TRBJ2-5 and V is TRBV7-3; D perhaps matches TRBD2 (5 bases). The germline V and J ends were trimmed by 5 bases and 1 base, with 14 bases remaining between them. The V gene's germline CDR1 is SGHTA and CDR2 FQGTGA. There are 15 residues in the CDR3. The DNA of the CDR3 is TGTGCCAGCAGCATCGGGGTTAACCGCCAAGAGACCCAGTACTTC. It encodes CASSIGVNRQETQYF. The variable domain in full, with the rest retrieved from reference TRBV7-3 and TRBJ2-5, is GAGVSQTPSNKVTEKGKYVELRCDPISGHTALYWYRQSLGQGPEFLIYFQGTGAADDSGLPNDRFFAVRPEGSVSTLKIQRTERGDSAVYLCASSIGVNRQETQYFGPGTRLLVL.

The rearrangement links TRBV2 to TRBJ1-4; D gene unclear. Germline V gene data show CDR1 as SNHLY and CDR2 as FYNNEI. Trimming removed 3 bases at V and 3 bases at J, with 8 bases between. This CDR3 is 14 amino acids long. The CDR3 sequence is CASSDAQPNEKLFF. The CDR3 DNA reads as TGTGCCAGCAGTGATGCCCAGCCTAATGAAAAACTGTTTTTT.